Listed here are 19 T cell receptor beta chains from one sample, sequenced in a study of spatial heterogeneity in lung cancer. TCRdb recomputed calls from the 5' RACE reads with MiXCR, one row per CDR3 protein. The sample holds more than 9,500 distinct CDR3 sequences, more than 15% seen once. The time point is: sample taken at primary tumor resection. Unsorted samples of tumor, nontumor lung or frozen PBMC had their whole RNA sequenced. Sequenced material: PBMCs, taken at surgery. The receptor source for this set is a male donor with early-stage non-small cell lung cancer.

This clonotype appeared many times. This sequence joins TRBV28 and TRBJ2-6; 7 bases line up with TRBD1. V gave up 8 bases and J gave up 0 bases; unmatched junction bases: 13. This CDR3 is built from 18 residues. CDR1 and CDR2 from the germline V gene are MDHEN and SYDVKM. Written as DNA, the CDR3 is TGTGCCAGCCTATCAATCCGGGACAGCTTCTCTGGGGCCAACGTCCTGACTTTC. Translated, it gives CASLSIRDSFSGANVLTF.

There are many counts of this clonotype. The chain joins TRBV7-9 to TRBJ2-4, with TRBD1 matching 10 bases. The germline CDR1 and CDR2 sequences are SEHNR and FQNEAQ (reference sequence). This CDR3 spans 15 amino acids. Trimming at V came to 6 bases and at J to 6 bases, leaving 8 bases not matched to a gene. The CDR3, as DNA: TGTGCCAGCAGTTCTTCACGGACAGGGGGAAACATTCAGTACTTC. It translates to CASSSSRTGGNIQYF.

In this sample, this clonotype turned up many times. J is TRBJ2-1 and V is TRBV7-2; a possible D gene is TRBD2 (5 bases). Germline-derived CDR1 and CDR2 are SGHTA and FQGNSA. With 5 bases removed from V and 0 bases from J, the gap between germline ends came to 11 bases. The CDR3 length is 15 residues. The DNA of the CDR3 is TGTGCCAGCAGCGCGGACTCCAGCTCCTACAATGAGCAGTTCTTC. Amino acid sequence: CASSADSSSYNEQFF.

J is TRBJ1-1 and V is TRBV2; 12 bases are a match to TRBD1. V lost 3 bases to trimming and J lost 5 bases; unmatched junction nucleotides: 4. The germline V gene encodes CDR1 SNHLY and CDR2 FYNNEI. This CDR3 is built from 15 residues. The chain's CDR3 is CASSEGQGAITEAFF. CDR3 bases: TGTGCCAGCAGTGAGGGACAGGGGGCGATTACTGAAGCTTTCTTT.

This sequence joins TRBV20-1 and TRBJ2-1, with TRBD2 matching over 9 bases. Germline CDR1 is DFQATT and CDR2 is SNEGSKA (reference sequence). This CDR3 has 15 residues. J gave up 4 bases and V 2 bases, and 6 bases lay outside the gene matches. Here the CDR3 reads CSARSPTSGYNEQFF. Here the CDR3 DNA reads TGCAGTGCTAGATCCCCGACTAGCGGATACAATGAGCAGTTCTTC.

This clonotype appeared many times. The chain joins TRBV20-1 to TRBJ1-5; TRBD1 might be the D (5 bases). The CDR3 runs 13 residues. Deletions cut 8 bases from V and 2 bases from J, with 13 bases between. Germline CDR1 is DFQATT and CDR2 is SNEGSKA (reference sequence). CDR3 sequence: CSLEGLGNQPQHF. CDR3 nucleotides: TGCAGTCTCGAGGGGTTAGGCAATCAGCCCCAGCATTTT.

This chain uses TRBV6-1 with TRBJ1-1; D not certain. This CDR3 contains 15 residues. Trimming took 2 bases from V and 0 from J, leaving 10 bases between them. From germline, CDR1 is MNHNS and CDR2 SASEGT. DNA of the CDR3: TGTGCCAGCAGTGAAAGGAACCTCATGAACACTGAAGCTTTCTTT. As protein: CASSERNLMNTEAFF.

This clonotype has at least ten counts. The rearrangement uses TRBV7-9 and TRBJ2-7; 7 bases agree with TRBD2. The CDR3 length is 13 residues. Germline lookup yields CDR1 SEHNR and CDR2 FQNEAQ (reference sequence). Unmatched junction bases numbered 5, after V lost 5 bases and J lost 4 bases. The CDR3 nucleotides are TGTGCCAGCAGCGCAGGGACTACTTACGAGCAGTACTTC. Translating it yields CASSAGTTYEQYF.

About this clonotype itself: This is likely a read error, given that the CDR3 carries no conserved phenylalanine or tryptophan at its end. The DNA for the CDR3 is TGTGCCAGCAGTTTCCGGGTAGAGTCCAAAAACATTCAGTACTAC. This translates into CASSFRVESKNIQYY. The rearrangement uses TRBV27 and TRBJ2-4; the D is unclear. Trimming took off 3 bases at V and 2 bases at J, with 11 bases between the two ends. This CDR3 contains 15 residues. In germline, CDR1 is MNHEY, CDR2 SMNVEV (reference sequence).

Ten or more counts support this clonotype. The chain carries TRBV6-1 and TRBJ1-1, with 8 nucleotides matching TRBD1. This CDR3 region has 14 residues. The germline gives CDR1 MNHNS, CDR2 SASEGT. After removal of 5 bases from V and 1 base from J, the junction contained 3 bases not matched to a gene. In DNA, the CDR3 is TGTGCCAGCAGTACAGGGGGGTCGAACACTGAAGCTTTCTTT. Encoded protein: CASSTGGSNTEAFF.

This chain uses TRBV7-9 with TRBJ1-6; 8 bases agree with TRBD1. Trimming removed 3 bases from V and 9 bases from J; junction bases left unmatched: 4. Germline CDR1 SEHNR, CDR2 FQNEAQ (reference sequence). The CDR3 totals 14 residues. The CDR3 sequence: CASSFGQGGSPLHF. The CDR3 nucleotides read TGTGCCAGCAGCTTTGGACAGGGCGGTTCACCCCTCCACTTT.

The CDR3 DNA follows: TGTGCCAGCAGTTTTGACAGGGGCGAGCAGTACTTC. Translation gives CASSFDRGEQYF. The chain has TRBV6-6 and TRBJ2-7, with TRBD1 matching over 8 bases. V dropped 4 bases and J dropped 6; count of bases not matched to a gene: 2. Germline CDR1 and CDR2: MNHNY and SVGAGI (reference sequence). CDR3 length: 12 amino acids.

This clonotype came up many times. The rearrangement joins TRBV6-6 to TRBJ1-5; the D gene is possibly TRBD1 (5 bases). The CDR3 loop spans 18 amino acids. V lost 8 bases to trimming and J lost 0 bases, with 23 bases between them. Germline CDR1 reads MNHNY; CDR2 reads SVGAGI (reference sequence). The CDR3 loop reads CASQLRGSRALSNQPQHF. The CDR3 DNA sequence: TGTGCCAGCCAATTAAGGGGAAGCAGAGCCCTTAGCAATCAGCCCCAGCATTTT.

The rearrangement links TRBV9 to TRBJ2-2; D possibly corresponds to TRBD1 (7 bases). The ends were cut back, 5 bases at V and 5 bases at J, with 13 bases in the middle. Germline V gives CDR1 SGDLS, CDR2 YYNGEE. CDR3 length: 14 amino acids. CDR3 protein: CASRQGGFTGELFF. The DNA of the CDR3 is TGTGCCAGCAGGCAGGGGGGTTTTACCGGGGAGCTGTTTTTT.

The chain links TRBV6-2 or TRBV6-3 to TRBJ2-1; D possibly matches TRBD1 or TRBD2 (5 bases each). V shed 8 bases and J shed 7 bases, with 33 bases lying between them. Germline lookup yields CDR1 MNHEY and CDR2 SVGEGT. The CDR3 loop spans 19 amino acids. The CDR3 DNA follows: TGTGCCAGCGACTACATACCCCGCCGGGACCTCGCTCTATTTAATGAGCAGTTCTTC. Translated: CASDYIPRRDLALFNEQFF.

In this sample, this clonotype turned up a few times. J is TRBJ1-5 and V is TRBV15; D is uncertain. Germline CDR1 and CDR2: LNHNV and YYDKDF (reference sequence). CDR3 length: 15 residues. Trimming took 1 base from V and 4 from J, leaving 11 bases between them. CDR3 loop: CATSRAGSGNQPQHF. CDR3 nucleotide sequence: TGTGCCACCAGCAGAGCCGGGAGTGGGAATCAGCCCCAGCATTTT. Using reference TRBV15 and TRBJ1-5 for the parts outside the CDR3, the full variable domain is DAMVIQNPRYQVTQFGKPVTLSCSQTLNHNVMYWYQQKSSQAPKLLFHYYDKDFNNEADTPDNFQSRRPNTSFCFLDIRSPGLGDTAMYLCATSRAGSGNQPQHFGDGTRLSIL.

This clonotype was seen only a few times. This chain's CDR3 is CSAASYRLGPSLTQYF. The CDR3 DNA reads TGCAGTGCCGCAAGTTATAGGTTAGGACCCTCCCTAACCCAGTACTTC. This chain joins TRBV20-1 and TRBJ2-5; D not resolved. Germline assignment: CDR1 DFQATT and CDR2 SNEGSKA (reference sequence). The CDR3 sequence is 16 residues long. Trimming removed 6 bases from V and 8 bases from J, with 28 bases in between.

This clonotype was counted a few times. V is TRBV5-1 and J is TRBJ2-1; D perhaps matches TRBD1 (6 bases). CDR1 SGHRS and CDR2 YFSETQ come from the germline V gene. This CDR3 region has 15 residues. V was cut by 4 bases and J by 2 bases, with 13 bases left in between. CDR3 amino acids: CASSQLTGTYNEQFF. DNA for the CDR3: TGCGCCAGCAGCCAACTGACAGGTACCTACAATGAGCAGTTCTTC.

The V and J genes are TRBV28 and TRBJ1-3; weak D call: TRBD1 (5 bases). The CDR3 is made up of 13 amino acids. Trimming took off 6 bases at V and 8 bases at J, with 14 bases between the two ends. The germline V gene encodes CDR1 MDHEN and CDR2 SYDVKM. The CDR3: CASSLGQGDTIYF. CDR3 DNA: TGTGCCAGCAGCCTGGGGCAGGGAGACACCATATATTTT.